This T cell receptor (beta chain) was recovered during a study of T cell responses to AZD1222 COVID-19 vaccine (dated by TCRdb to the early 2020s). Looking at the study overall: A total of 230 to 250 trial participants underwent TCR sequencing, of whom 207 received two doses of AZD1222 and 26 received two doses of the MenACWY control vaccine. Enrollment into the trials was organized by age into subgroups of 18-55, 56-69 and 70-plus years, and those subgroups contained roughly 150, 30 and 60 TCR-sequenced participants, respectively. The full study reports these points: Because no samples from the day 14 peak response were available, repertoires could be characterized only after the peak T cell response. The whole spike protein was spanned by vaccine-associated CD4 TCRs, and dominant responses were seen in regions 160-218 and 743-854. Participants were mostly white British, with more females than males. The authors suggested clonal diversity may have been underestimated. The 56-69-year group was small, and its depth increase did not reach significance, likely because of low power. Conclusions about previously exposed vaccinees were limited because only six AZD1222 recipients were SARS-CoV-2 seropositive at baseline. Spike-specific TCR breadth and depth rose significantly after two AZD1222 doses compared with day 0 and with MenACWY recipients. Nearly half of unique spike-specific TCRs reportedly recognized epitopes outside regions mutated in the B.1.351 and B.1.1.7 variants.

The time point label on this specimen signifies: about 28 days (+/-7) after the second vaccine dose. AZD1222 recipients with second doses at about 4 weeks or about 12 weeks were pooled, because spike-specific TCR depth and breadth did not differ between schedules. The vaccinee samples were drawn from two UK trials, COV001 and COV002, one of which was a single-blind randomized controlled phase 2/3 trial testing AZD1222 (ChAdOx1 nCoV-19) in healthy adults. For TCRbeta chain sequencing, PBMC samples were collected from trial participants at day 0 and at day 28 after the second dose. In the case of this clone: The specificity of this receptor is unknown. No clone much larger than this one lies a single base away; base qualities are absent.

The germline V gene specifies MNHEY as CDR1 and SVGAGI as CDR2. Deletion took 5 bases off V and 2 bases off J, with a span of 15 bases between the germline ends. The CDR3 holds 15 amino acids from the cysteine to the phenylalanine. Just the 45-base CDR3 DNA is kept, in frame starting at base 1. The CDR3 regions of human TCRbeta chains were analyzed by immunosequencing. The study's own analysis went as follows. TCRs in the repertoires were matched against a reference library of SARS-CoV-2-specific TCRs that had been generated with the MIRA antigen-specificity platform. Breadth was defined as the fraction of unique TCRs that were SARS-CoV-2-associated, and depth was defined as the fraction of total T cells that were SARS-CoV-2-associated. Using the MIRA data, each spike-specific TCR was assigned both to the spike region to which the TCR was reactive and to a CD4 or CD8 class. Log10-transformed breadth and depth values were compared by one-way ANOVA with Sidak's multiple comparisons tests. Not all clones reach the TCRdb copy of this immuneACCESS table, which keeps in-frame sequences only. Checked studies attribute under half of the gap to unresolved V genes and leave the rest unexplained. V and J calls and clone size follow that table, whereas D and trimming were derived from the DNA. Present in this sample are 90,000 to 150,000 clones, around 89% of which were seen just once. The ten most abundant clones make up roughly 7% of the sample.

The chain was built from TRBV6-5 and TRBJ2-5; the D assignment is uncertain and may be TRBD1 or TRBD2, with 5 bases supporting each. The receptor was isolated from an adult who received the AZD1222 COVID-19 vaccine. This specimen was peripheral blood, taken 28 days after the second AZD1222 dose. CDR3 region: CASSRWGSDQETQYF. The sequence in DNA is TGTGCCAGCAGTCGGTGGGGGTCAGATCAAGAGACCCAGTACTTC.